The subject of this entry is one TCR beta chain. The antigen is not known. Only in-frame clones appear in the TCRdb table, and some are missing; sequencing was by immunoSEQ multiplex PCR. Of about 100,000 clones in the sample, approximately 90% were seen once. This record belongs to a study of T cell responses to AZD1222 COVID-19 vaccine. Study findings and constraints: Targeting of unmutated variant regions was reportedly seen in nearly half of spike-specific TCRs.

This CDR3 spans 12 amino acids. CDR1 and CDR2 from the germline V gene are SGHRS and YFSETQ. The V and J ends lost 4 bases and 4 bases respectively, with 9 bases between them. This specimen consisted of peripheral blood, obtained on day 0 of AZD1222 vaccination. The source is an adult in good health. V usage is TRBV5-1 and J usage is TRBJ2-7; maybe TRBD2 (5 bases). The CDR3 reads CASSRRGYEQYF. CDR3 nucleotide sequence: TGCGCCAGCAGCCGACGGGGTTACGAGCAGTACTTC.